Listed here is a single TCR beta chain. The antigen is undetermined. Trimming left V 3 bases short and J 2 bases short, with 8 bases between. CDR1 is SNHLY and CDR2 is FYNNEI in the germline V gene. CDR3 length: 14 amino acids. This entry comes from a study of OX40 agonist ivuxolimab in advanced cancers. In the study overall: Patients received intravenous ivuxolimab every 2 weeks at 0.01 to 10 mg/kg. Patients undergoing dose escalation presented with hepatocellular carcinoma, melanoma, renal cell or head and neck cancer. Study-wide points: Mean expanded clone counts were higher in CD8+ than CD4+ T cells.

Method: immunoSEQ multiplex PCR; TCRdb's copy keeps in-frame clones and lacks some. Counted here are about 70,000 clones, about four fifths occurring once; the ten biggest clones make up 6.5% to 7.5%. The receptor's source is an adult with an advanced solid tumor such as melanoma, head and neck, liver or kidney cancer. Sample: CD4+ or CD8+ T cells sorted from blood, taken in a trial of the OX40 agonist ivuxolimab. The gene calls are TRBV2 and TRBJ2-4, with no clear D. CDR3 region: CASSDWHTKNIQYF. The CDR3, as DNA: TGTGCCAGCAGTGATTGGCATACCAAAAACATTCAGTACTTC.